This entry is about one T cell receptor beta chain. Looked up from germline, CDR1 is SEHNR and CDR2 is FQNEAQ (reference sequence). V shed 2 bases, J shed 3 bases, and the junction held 5 bases outside the gene matches. CDR3 length: 15 residues. These data are taken from a study of T cell changes during pregnancy in multiple sclerosis. The assay was immunoSEQ multiplex PCR, and TCRdb's table has in-frame clones only and misses some. In the table there are roughly 110,000 clones, about 89% of which are singletons. The source of this sequence is a female donor with multiple sclerosis, enrolled in a pregnancy study. This specimen was peripheral blood, taken before pregnancy. V is TRBV7-9 and J is TRBJ2-3, with 7 bases that match TRBD2. For the CDR3, the DNA is TGTGCCAGCAGCTTATTAGCGGGTCAGACAGATACGCAGTATTTT. It yields the protein CASSLLAGQTDTQYF.